This paragraph covers one TCR beta chain sequence. These data originate in a study of blood T cell repertoires in COVID-19. Study summary: COVID-19 samples from acute and convalescent phases originated in the United States, Italy and Spain. T cells, B-cell-depleted T cells, or PBMCs provided the cDNA or gDNA that served as material.

Germline CDR1 KGHSH, CDR2 LQKENI. The CDR3 length is 15 residues. The V and J ends lost 3 bases and 2 bases respectively, with 10 bases between them. Authors' analysis steps: Amplification from reference gene primers served as the basis for estimated nucleated cell counts. Sequenced by immunoSEQ multiplex PCR; TCRdb stores in-frame clones only, minus some. V and J calls plus clone size are reproduced from that table; the DNA served to infer D and trimming. The sample records 100,000 or so clones, around nine tenths being singletons. The material sequenced was peripheral blood. The clonotype originates from a woman in her 50s in a cohort sampled during active COVID-19. The rearrangement joins TRBV18 to TRBJ1-4; the D is unclear. The CDR3 bases are TGTGCCAGCTCACCTCGGTCGGGTACTAATGAAAAACTGTTTTTT. Translated, it gives CASSPRSGTNEKLFF.